The rows below give T cell receptor beta chains drawn from one sample of a study of monozygotic twins with inflammatory bowel disease. TCRdb reanalyzed the 5' RACE reads, giving one entry per CDR3 protein sequence and no DNA. This sample carries over 100,000 distinct CDR3 sequences, with around 12% going to the ten biggest clones. The source material was blood. These receptors came from a human donor with ulcerative colitis or Crohn's disease, or a healthy co-twin of an affected twin (not recorded which). Both conserved end residues are part of each CDR3.

j_gene | v_gene | CDR3aa
TRBJ1-5 | TRBV11-1 | CASSLGRIGGLTNQPQHF
TRBJ2-1 | TRBV25-1 | CASSGLGRREQFF
TRBJ2-1 | TRBV11-2 | CASSLHGRRGLAVNEQFF
TRBJ2-5 | TRBV12-5 | CASGSSRPTGQETQYF
TRBJ1-5 | TRBV12-3/TRBV12-4 | CASRDPPQPQHF
TRBJ2-7 | TRBV7-2 | CASSLGGAISYEQYF
TRBJ1-1 | TRBV5-1 | CASSWHRQNTEAFF
TRBJ2-5 | TRBV7-2 | CASSLAGASGETQYF
TRBJ2-3 | TRBV5-6 | CASSLFQGSGTYTQYF
TRBJ2-5 | TRBV28 | CASSLWAGGFQETQYF
TRBJ2-5 | TRBV7-9 | CASTQRTGFETQYF
TRBJ1-1 | TRBV7-3 | CASSPGGPGLGTEAFF
TRBJ2-4 | TRBV20-1 | CSTPGDAGNIQYF
TRBJ2-5 | TRBV12-3/TRBV12-4 | CASSSHQGQARETQYF
TRBJ1-5 | TRBV10-3 | CAIRTGANNQPQHF
TRBJ2-1 | TRBV5-1 | CASSSSGLAGEDEQFF
TRBJ1-5 | TRBV7-8 | CASSLTGARSNQPQHF
TRBJ2-3 | TRBV5-4 | CASSRSGSGTDTQYF
TRBJ2-1 | TRBV4-2 | CASKNEGNEQFF
TRBJ2-7 | TRBV15 | CATSREGGPYAYEQYF
TRBJ1-1 | TRBV2 | CASRQGGADTEAFF
TRBJ2-1 | TRBV28 | CASSLVVDNEQFF
TRBJ1-6 | TRBV20-1 | CSAPPGQGLGLHF
TRBJ1-3 | TRBV7-9 | CASSSPGLISGNTIYF
TRBJ1-1 | TRBV10-3 | CATKQGPGTEAFF
TRBJ1-3 | TRBV6-1 | CASSNLNAGNTIYF
TRBJ2-3 | TRBV5-1 | CASSPTRSTDTQYF
TRBJ1-1 | TRBV29-1 | CSVELDQGTEAFF
TRBJ2-3 | TRBV7-3 | CASSPSPGQGTDTQYF
TRBJ1-2 | TRBV4-3 | CASSQALGNLGGYTF
TRBJ1-3 | TRBV9 | CASRREGTGNGNTIYF
TRBJ1-5 | TRBV20-1 | CSATRGPGGNQPQHF
TRBJ1-4 | TRBV5-5 | CASSPAATNEKLFF
TRBJ2-5 | TRBV19 | CASSTLAGAGEAETQYF
TRBJ1-2 | TRBV29-1 | CSVAWGNYGYTF
TRBJ1-2 | TRBV19 | CASSIARAEANYGYTF
TRBJ2-3 | TRBV29-1 | CSVASGSDPDTQYF
TRBJ1-3 | TRBV4-1 | CASSQDRGSGNTIYF
TRBJ1-2 | TRBV6-1 | CASNRLGESNYGYTF
TRBJ2-1 | TRBV2 | CASSALTPSSYNEQFF
TRBJ2-1 | TRBV20-1 | CSAGSSGVFNEQFF
TRBJ2-7 | TRBV4-2 | CASSQGQDRAYEQYF
TRBJ1-5 | TRBV18 | CASSPDSNQPQHF
TRBJ2-3 | TRBV10-3 | CAISEIRGDTDTQYF
TRBJ1-2 | TRBV11-2 | CASSVSNYGYTF
TRBJ2-3 | TRBV7-9 | CASSLVEGSDTQYF